The present entry profiles one TCR beta chain with its context. Under the authors' procedure: Reference gene primer amplification yielded estimated nucleated cell counts. Sequencing was performed with immunoSEQ multiplex PCR; in TCRdb, only in-frame clones are kept and a portion is missing. V and J calls and clone size are copied from that table; D and trimming were computed from the DNA. The sample consists of fewer than 300,000 clones, less than 85% of them appearing once. These data belong to a study of blood T cell repertoires in COVID-19. Across the study: COVID-19 samples from acute and convalescent phases originated in the United States, Italy and Spain. In each case, the material was cDNA or gDNA derived from T cells, B-cell-depleted T cells, or PBMCs.

This CDR3 contains 14 residues. In germline, CDR1 is LGHNT, CDR2 FRNRAP. V was clipped by 6 bases and J by 7 bases; unmatched bases: 7. The TCR sequence derives from a woman in her late teens or twenties with acute or convalescent COVID-19. The sequenced sample was peripheral blood. The chain carries TRBV12-5 and TRBJ2-3; 10 positions agree with TRBD2. CDR3 in DNA: TGTGCTAGTGGCCTGACTAGCGGGCCTTATACGCAGTATTTT. This encodes CASGLTSGPYTQYF.